Listed here are 6 T cell receptor beta chains from one sample, sequenced in a study of blood T cell repertoires in COVID-19. The data were produced by immunoSEQ multiplex PCR, yet TCRdb's version contains in-frame clones alone and is incomplete. The sample holds some 200,000 clones, 80% to 90% seen once. Sequencing was performed on peripheral blood. The source is a woman aged 45 to 65 with acute or convalescent COVID-19.

The count of this clone is one. The chain recombines TRBV13 with TRBJ2-3; 9 bases match TRBD2. Germline loops: CDR1 PRHDT, CDR2 FYEKMQ (reference sequence). This CDR3 is 15 amino acids long. J was trimmed by 4 bases and V by 6 bases; bases with no gene match: 8. CDR3 amino acids: CASRWAGGPPDTQYF. The DNA for the CDR3 is TGTGCCAGCAGATGGGCGGGAGGGCCTCCAGATACGCAGTATTTT.

Details on this clone: This specimen includes other DNA sequences encoding the same CDR3. The chain carries TRBV29-1 and TRBJ1-4; 9 nucleotides align to TRBD1. J was trimmed by 6 bases and V by 4 bases; bases with no gene match: 3. CDR1 is SQVTM, CDR2 ANQGSEA, per germline. The length of the CDR3 is 13 residues. CDR3 bases: TGCAGCGTTGTTCGGACAGGGGATGAAAAACTGTTTTTT. Translating it yields CSVVRTGDEKLFF.

The chain combines TRBV13 with TRBJ2-4, with TRBD1 matching over 7 bases. Germline V CDR1 and CDR2: PRHDT, FYEKMQ (reference sequence). V trimming: 5 bases; J trimming: 8 bases; junction bases outside the gene matches: 9. This CDR3 contains 14 residues. The CDR3 nucleotides read TGTGCCAGCAGCCTACGGACAGGCTTGGACATTCAGTACTTC. Encoded protein: CASSLRTGLDIQYF.

The chain joins TRBV7-8 to TRBJ2-7; D possibly corresponds to TRBD1 (5 bases). This CDR3 is 16 amino acids long. The germline CDR1 and CDR2 sequences are SGHVS and FQNEAQ. V was trimmed by 5 bases and J by 4 bases, leaving 21 bases between them. CDR3 sequence: CASSPTTDSSGYEQYF. CDR3 DNA: TGTGCCAGCAGCCCGACGACAGACTCTTCAGGTTACGAGCAGTACTTC.

This chain links TRBV5-1 with TRBJ2-2; 12 bases align to TRBD2. The CDR3 sequence is 17 residues long. Per germline, CDR1 SGHRS and CDR2 YFSETQ. V shed 3 bases and J 1 base; nucleotides not matched to a gene: 4. CDR3 DNA: TGCGCCAGCAGCTCTGGACTAGCGGGACTGAACACCGGGGAGCTGTTTTTT. This encodes CASSSGLAGLNTGELFF.

This clone appeared a single time. This chain joins TRBV11-2 and TRBJ2-5, with 11 positions matching TRBD1. V lost 3 bases, J lost 5 bases, and 14 bases stayed unmatched. The V gene's germline CDR1 is SGHAT and CDR2 FQNNGV. This CDR3 is built from 18 residues. In nucleotides, the CDR3 is TGTGCCAGCAGCTTGCCCGGACCAGGACAGGGGGCGCGGGAGACCCAGTACTTC. Its translation is CASSLPGPGQGARETQYF.